Below are 6 T cell receptor beta chains sequenced from a single sample in a study of monozygotic twins with cystic fibrosis. Profiled with immunoSEQ multiplex PCR; TCRdb holds only in-frame clones, not every one. In the table there are around 29,000 clones, 85% of which are singletons. The sequenced sample consisted of blood. These receptors all stem from a girl aged 2-9 years with cystic fibrosis.

The count of this clone is one. The V gene is TRBV4-2, the J gene TRBJ2-7; 8 nucleotides agree with TRBD1. The CDR3 consists of 16 residues. Germline V gene sequence: CDR1 LGHNA, CDR2 YNFKEQ. J gave up 2 bases and V 1 base, and 7 bases lay outside the gene matches. CDR3 DNA: TGTGCCAGCAGCCAAGGACAGGGGACCGTCACCTACGAGCAGTACTTC. Translating gives CASSQGQGTVTYEQYF.

The chain combines TRBV30 with TRBJ2-3; the D is unclear. CDR3 length: 11 amino acids. With 3 bases removed from V and 4 bases from J, the gap between germline ends came to 5 bases. The germline CDR1 and CDR2 sequences are GTSNPN and SVGIG (reference sequence). CDR3 region: CAWSQSDTQYF. The CDR3 DNA reads as TGTGCCTGGAGCCAATCAGATACGCAGTATTTT. The complete variable domain, with remaining parts taken from reference TRBV30 and TRBJ2-3, reads SQTIHQWPATLVQPVGSPLSLECTVEGTSNPNLYWYRQAAGRGLQLLFYSVGIGQISSEVPQNLSASRPQDRQFILSSKKLLLSDSGFYLCAWSQSDTQYFGPGTRLTVL.

The chain is built from TRBV10-3 and TRBJ2-5; 7 positions match TRBD2. The J segment lost 1 base and the V segment lost 0 bases, leaving 2 bases of the junction unmatched. CDR1 is ENHRY and CDR2 is SYGVKD in the germline V gene. CDR3 length: 15 residues. In DNA form, the CDR3 reads TGTGCCATCAGTGAGTCGGCTAGCGGCCAAGAGACCCAGTACTTC. Its translation is CAISESASGQETQYF.

This rearrangement joins TRBV10-3 to TRBJ1-2; 7 nucleotides agree with TRBD1. This CDR3 has 16 amino acids. Germline V gene sequence: CDR1 ENHRY, CDR2 SYGVKD. After removal of 0 bases from V and 0 bases from J, the junction contained 4 bases not matched to a gene. CDR3 sequence (DNA): TGTGCCATCAGTGAGTCGACAGGGCACACTAACTATGGCTACACCTTC. As protein: CAISESTGHTNYGYTF.

V gene TRBV19 combines with J gene TRBJ1-5, with no clear D. Germline V gives CDR1 LNHDA, CDR2 SQIVND (reference sequence). This CDR3 contains 14 residues. V lost 4 bases to trimming and J lost 4 bases, with 11 bases between them. CDR3 coding DNA: TGTGCCAGTAGTACAGGTCAGCATAATCAGCCCCAGCATTTT. Amino acids: CASSTGQHNQPQHF.

This clone was observed a single time. This sample includes further DNA sequences coding for the same CDR3. The chain joins TRBV7-2 to TRBJ2-7; D is perhaps TRBD1 (6 bases). Trimming removed 2 bases at V and 5 bases at J, with 10 bases between. The CDR3 totals 13 residues. The V gene's germline CDR1 is SGHTA and CDR2 FQGNSA. CDR3 in amino acids: CASSLSGDNEQYF. In DNA, the CDR3 is TGTGCCAGCAGCTTATCAGGGGACAACGAGCAGTACTTC.